This T cell receptor beta chain comes out of a study of glioma-infiltrating T cells. Germline trimming cut 5 bases from V and 0 bases from J; bases unmatched to any gene: 3. CDR3 length: 14 residues. CDR1 SQVTM and CDR2 ANQGSEA come from the germline V gene. Study-level points and caveats: Tissue and blood shared very few CDR3 sequences. Above-expected tissue-blood divergence occurred in all gliomas, most in low-grade ones.

This clonotype has a handful of counts. Its antigen is not identified. The iRepertoire nested amplicon-rescue multiplex PCR amplified TCR alpha and beta CDR3s from RNA. One-step reverse transcription and amplification started from roughly 100-400 ng of tissue mRNA or PBMC total RNA. From the multiplex PCR reads, TCRdb called clonotypes with MiXCR, one entry per CDR3 protein. Of approximately 120,000 distinct CDR3 sequences listed, 20% to 25% are singletons. The receptor comes from a human donor with low-grade glioma or glioblastoma, undergoing nonglioma brain surgery, or in good health (not recorded which). Sequenced: glioma tissue, nonneoplastic brain tissue, or PBMCs (not recorded which). The V gene is TRBV29-1, the J gene TRBJ2-1; 8 bases line up with TRBD1. CDR3 in amino acids: CSVSGQGSYNEQFF. In nucleotides, the CDR3 is TGCAGCGTTTCCGGACAGGGCTCCTACAATGAGCAGTTCTTC.